This paragraph covers one T cell receptor (beta chain) sequence. In the original analysis: Estimation of nucleated cell counts relied on the amplification of reference gene primers. The assay was immunoSEQ multiplex PCR, and TCRdb's table has in-frame clones only and misses some. That table is the source of V, J and clone size, and D and trimming were worked out from the DNA. This table holds tens of thousands of clones, 84% found once. The sample is drawn from a study of blood T cell repertoires in COVID-19. Overall study: The United States, Italy and Spain were the sources of the acute and convalescent COVID-19 samples. The analysed material was cDNA or gDNA that came from T cells, B-cell-depleted T cells, or PBMCs.

The CDR3 extends over 13 amino acids. The V end was cut by 5 bases, the J end by 3 bases, with 10 bases between. Germline loops: CDR1 MDHEN, CDR2 SYDVKM. The TCR sequence derives from a man aged 60 to 75 with COVID-19, enrolled during active disease. This chain connects TRBV28 to TRBJ1-2, with D tentatively TRBD1 (6 bases). The sample was peripheral blood. The CDR3 DNA follows: TGTGCCAGCAGTGGGGGCTCAGACTATGGCTACACCTTC. Amino acid sequence: CASSGGSDYGYTF.